Sequencing of this T cell receptor (beta chain) was carried out in a study of blood T cell repertoires in COVID-19. The wider study: Donors in the United States, Italy and Spain gave samples during acute or convalescent COVID-19. T cells, B-cell-depleted T cells, or PBMCs provided the cDNA or gDNA that served as material.

Original handling: The assay estimated nucleated cells by amplifying reference gene primers. Profiling relied on immunoSEQ multiplex PCR, and the TCRdb table lists in-frame clones only, not all of them. D and trimming were read from the DNA, whereas the V and J calls and clone size are those reported in that table. The data show about 74,000 clones, less than 95% seen once. The V and J ends lost 6 bases and 0 bases, in that order; junction bases with no gene match: 2. The CDR3 sequence is 14 residues long. Germline V lookup: CDR1 LNHDA, CDR2 SQIVND (reference sequence). What was sequenced was peripheral blood. The receptor was derived from a woman between 45 and 65 years old in a cohort sampled during active COVID-19. The chain joins TRBV19 to TRBJ2-1, with 7 bases that match TRBD1. The CDR3 loop is CASSHRGSYNEQFF. The CDR3 DNA sequence: TGTGCCAGTAGCCACAGGGGCTCCTACAATGAGCAGTTCTTC.